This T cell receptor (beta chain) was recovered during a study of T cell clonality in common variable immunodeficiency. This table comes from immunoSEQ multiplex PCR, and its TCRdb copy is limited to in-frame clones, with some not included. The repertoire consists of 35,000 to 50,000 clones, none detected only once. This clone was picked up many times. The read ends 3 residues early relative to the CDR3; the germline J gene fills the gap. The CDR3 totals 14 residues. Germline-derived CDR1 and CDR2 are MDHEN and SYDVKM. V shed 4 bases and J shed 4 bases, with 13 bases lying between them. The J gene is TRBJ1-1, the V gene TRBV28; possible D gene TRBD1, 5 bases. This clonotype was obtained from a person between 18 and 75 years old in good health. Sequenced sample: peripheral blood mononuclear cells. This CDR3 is CASSSSTGGTEAFF. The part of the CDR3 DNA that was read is TGTGCCAGCAGTTCTAGTACAGGAGGCACTGAA.